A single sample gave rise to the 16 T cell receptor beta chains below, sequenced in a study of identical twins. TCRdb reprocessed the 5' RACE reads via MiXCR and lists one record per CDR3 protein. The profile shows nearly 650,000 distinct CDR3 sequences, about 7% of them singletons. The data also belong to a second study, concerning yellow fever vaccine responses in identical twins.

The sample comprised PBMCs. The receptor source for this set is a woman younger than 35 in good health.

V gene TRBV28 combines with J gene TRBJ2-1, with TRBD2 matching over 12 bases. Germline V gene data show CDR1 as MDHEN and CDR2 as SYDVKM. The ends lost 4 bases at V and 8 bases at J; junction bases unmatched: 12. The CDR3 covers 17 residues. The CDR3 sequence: CASSSRTSGAILDEQFF. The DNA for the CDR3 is TGTGCCAGCAGTTCACGGACTAGCGGGGCTATTTTAGATGAGCAGTTCTTC.

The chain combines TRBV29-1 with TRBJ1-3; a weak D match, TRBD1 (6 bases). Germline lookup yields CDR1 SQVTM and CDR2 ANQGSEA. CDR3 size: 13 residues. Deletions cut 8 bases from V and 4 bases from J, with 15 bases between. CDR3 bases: TGCAGCACAACAGGGATTTCAGGAAACACCATATATTTT. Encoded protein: CSTTGISGNTIYF.

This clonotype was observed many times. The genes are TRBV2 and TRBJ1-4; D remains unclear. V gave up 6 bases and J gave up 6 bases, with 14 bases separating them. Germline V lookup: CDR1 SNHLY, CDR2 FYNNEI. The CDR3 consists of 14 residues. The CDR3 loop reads CASRSSGPHEKLFF. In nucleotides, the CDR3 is TGTGCCAGCAGAAGCTCCGGGCCGCATGAAAAACTGTTTTTT. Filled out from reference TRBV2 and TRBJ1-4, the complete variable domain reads EPEVTQTPSHQVTQMGQEVILRCVPISNHLYFYWYRQILGQKVEFLVSFYNNEISEKSEIFDDQFSVERPDGSNFTLKIRSTKLEDSAMYFCASRSSGPHEKLFFGSGTQLSVL.

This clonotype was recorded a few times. This CDR3 is CASSRGGIGELFF. CDR3 sequence (DNA): TGTGCCAGCAGCAGAGGTGGGATCGGGGAGCTGTTTTTT. The chain joins TRBV7-9 to TRBJ2-2; D is undetermined. There are 13 residues in the CDR3. Germline CDR1 reads SEHNR; CDR2 reads FQNEAQ (reference sequence). The V end was cut by 5 bases, the J end by 7 bases, with 11 bases between.

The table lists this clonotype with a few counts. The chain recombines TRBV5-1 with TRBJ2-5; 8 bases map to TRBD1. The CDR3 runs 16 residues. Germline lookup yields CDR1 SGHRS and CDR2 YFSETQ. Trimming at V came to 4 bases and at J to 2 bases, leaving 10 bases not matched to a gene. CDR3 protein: CASSEQGGGPQETQYF. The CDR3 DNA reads TGCGCCAGCAGCGAACAGGGGGGAGGCCCGCAAGAGACCCAGTACTTC.

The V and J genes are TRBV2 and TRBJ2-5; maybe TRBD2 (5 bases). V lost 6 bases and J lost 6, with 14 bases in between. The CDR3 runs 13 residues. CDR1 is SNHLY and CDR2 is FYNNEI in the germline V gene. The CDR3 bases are TGTGCCAGCAGGGTTATTAGCGAAAAGACCCAGTACTTC. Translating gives CASRVISEKTQYF. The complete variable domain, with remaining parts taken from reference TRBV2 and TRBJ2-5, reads EPEVTQTPSHQVTQMGQEVILRCVPISNHLYFYWYRQILGQKVEFLVSFYNNEISEKSEIFDDQFSVERPDGSNFTLKIRSTKLEDSAMYFCASRVISEKTQYFGPGTRLLVL.

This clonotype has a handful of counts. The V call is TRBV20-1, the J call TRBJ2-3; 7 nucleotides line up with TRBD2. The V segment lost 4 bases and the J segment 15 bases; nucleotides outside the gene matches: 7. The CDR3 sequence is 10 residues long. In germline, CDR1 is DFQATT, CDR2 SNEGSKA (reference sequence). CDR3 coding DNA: TGCAGTGCTACAGCGGGATCGGCTTATTTT. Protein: CSATAGSAYF.

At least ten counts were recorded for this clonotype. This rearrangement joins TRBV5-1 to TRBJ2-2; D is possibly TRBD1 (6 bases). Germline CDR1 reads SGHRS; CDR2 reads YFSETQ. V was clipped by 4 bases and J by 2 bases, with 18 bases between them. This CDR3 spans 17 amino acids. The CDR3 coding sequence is TGCGCCAGCAGCACCCCCAGAGAGGGGACAAACACCGGGGAGCTGTTTTTT. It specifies CASSTPREGTNTGELFF.

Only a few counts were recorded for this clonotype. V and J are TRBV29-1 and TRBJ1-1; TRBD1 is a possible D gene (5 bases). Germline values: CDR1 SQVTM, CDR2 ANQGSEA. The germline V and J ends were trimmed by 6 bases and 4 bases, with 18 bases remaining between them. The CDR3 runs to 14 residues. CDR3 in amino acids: CSVGTRLASTEAFF. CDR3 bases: TGCAGCGTGGGGACTCGGTTAGCTAGCACTGAAGCTTTCTTT.

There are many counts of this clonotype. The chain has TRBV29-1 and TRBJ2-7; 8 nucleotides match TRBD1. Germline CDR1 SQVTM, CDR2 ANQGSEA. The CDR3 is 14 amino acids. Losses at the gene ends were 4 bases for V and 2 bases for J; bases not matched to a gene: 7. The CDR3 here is CSVASQGAAYEQYF. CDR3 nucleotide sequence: TGCAGCGTTGCCTCGCAGGGGGCAGCCTACGAGCAGTACTTC.

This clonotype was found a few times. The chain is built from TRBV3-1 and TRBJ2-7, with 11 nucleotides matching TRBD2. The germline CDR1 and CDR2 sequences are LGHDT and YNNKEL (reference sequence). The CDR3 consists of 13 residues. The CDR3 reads CASSFGTSGAQFV. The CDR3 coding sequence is TGTGCCAGCAGCTTCGGGACTAGCGGAGCCCAGTTCGTC.

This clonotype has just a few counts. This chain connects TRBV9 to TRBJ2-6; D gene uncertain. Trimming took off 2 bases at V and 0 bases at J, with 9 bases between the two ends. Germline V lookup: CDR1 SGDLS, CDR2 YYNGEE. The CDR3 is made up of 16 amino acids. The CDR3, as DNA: TGTGCCAGCAGCGTTCCGAAGAGCTCTGGGGCCAACGTCCTGACTTTC. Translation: CASSVPKSSGANVLTF.

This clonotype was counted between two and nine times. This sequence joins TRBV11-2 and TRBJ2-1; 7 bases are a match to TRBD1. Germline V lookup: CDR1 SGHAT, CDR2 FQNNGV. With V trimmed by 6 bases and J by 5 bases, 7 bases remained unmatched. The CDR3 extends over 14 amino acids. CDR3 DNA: TGTGCCAGCAGACCCGGGACAGTGCACAATGAGCAGTTCTTC. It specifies CASRPGTVHNEQFF.

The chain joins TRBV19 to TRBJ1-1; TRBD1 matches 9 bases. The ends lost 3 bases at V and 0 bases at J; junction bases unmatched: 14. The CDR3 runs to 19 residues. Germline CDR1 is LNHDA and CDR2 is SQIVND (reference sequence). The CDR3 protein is CASSIGGPGQGRMNTEAFF. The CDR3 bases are TGTGCCAGTAGTATTGGGGGCCCGGGACAGGGTAGGATGAACACTGAAGCTTTCTTT.

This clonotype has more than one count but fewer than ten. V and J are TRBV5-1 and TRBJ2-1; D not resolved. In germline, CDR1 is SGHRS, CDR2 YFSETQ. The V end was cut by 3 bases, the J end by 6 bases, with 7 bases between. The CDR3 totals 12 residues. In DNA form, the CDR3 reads TGCGCCAGCAGCTCCATGGCCAATGAGCAGTTCTTC. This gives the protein CASSSMANEQFF.

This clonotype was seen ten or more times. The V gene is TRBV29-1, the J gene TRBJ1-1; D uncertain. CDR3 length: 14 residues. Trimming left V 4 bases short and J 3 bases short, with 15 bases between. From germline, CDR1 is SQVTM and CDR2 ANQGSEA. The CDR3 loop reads CSVADPKFDTEAFF. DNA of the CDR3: TGCAGCGTTGCGGACCCAAAGTTCGACACTGAAGCTTTCTTT.